The rows below give T cell receptor beta chains drawn from one sample of a study of identifying expanded T cells in peripheral blood. TCRdb's copy holds only in-frame clones and misses some; the assay was immunoSEQ multiplex PCR. The sample gives some 95,000 clones, roughly 90% of which show up once; less than 6% is in the top ten. What was sequenced was blood. The receptors originated from a person between 18 and 75 years old in good health. CDR3s include the opening cysteine and the closing phenylalanine or tryptophan. D genes are given only for firm matches. The size of a clone is reported for some rows only, either as once, few or many, or as a class for expanded clones.

cdr3_nt: TGCGCCAGCAGTATTATGAACACTGAAGCTTTCTTT; cdr3_aa: CASSIMNTEAFF; clone_size: NA; v_call: TRBV10-2; j_call: TRBJ1-1; d_call: NA
cdr3_nt: TGCAGCGTTGGGAACGGGAACACTGAAGCTTTCTTT; cdr3_aa: CSVGNGNTEAFF; clone_size: NA; v_call: TRBV29-1; j_call: TRBJ1-1; d_call: NA
cdr3_nt: TGCGCCAGCAGCAGTCGACTAGCGGGGAATACGCAGTATTTT; cdr3_aa: CASSSRLAGNTQYF; clone_size: NA; v_call: TRBV5-1; j_call: TRBJ2-3; d_call: TRBD2
cdr3_nt: TGTGCCAGCATGTTTTTGGGGAACACTGAAGCTTTCTTT; cdr3_aa: CASMFLGNTEAFF; clone_size: NA; v_call: TRBV6-1; j_call: TRBJ1-1; d_call: NA
cdr3_nt: TGTGCCACCTTGGACAGGGGATCCTACGAGCAGTACTTC; cdr3_aa: CATLDRGSYEQYF; clone_size: NA; v_call: TRBV6-1; j_call: TRBJ2-7; d_call: TRBD1
cdr3_nt: TGTGCCAGCAGCTCCCGGGGGGCCTTATGGAGCACTGAAGCTTTCTTT; cdr3_aa: CASSSRGALWSTEAFF; clone_size: once; v_call: TRBV21-1; j_call: TRBJ1-1; d_call: NA
cdr3_nt: TGTGCCAGTAGTTTCACTTGGGACAGTGGCAATCAGCCCCAGCATTTT; cdr3_aa: CASSFTWDSGNQPQHF; clone_size: NA; v_call: TRBV19; j_call: TRBJ1-5; d_call: TRBD1
cdr3_nt: TGTGCCAGTAGGGATCCTTGGGGAGGCGAGCAGTACTTC; cdr3_aa: CASRDPWGGEQYF; clone_size: NA; v_call: TRBV19; j_call: TRBJ2-7; d_call: NA
cdr3_nt: TGTGCCTGGGGTGACCGGGACACTCTCTTTATCAATCAGCCCCAGCATTTT; cdr3_aa: CAWGDRDTLFINQPQHF; clone_size: NA; v_call: TRBV30; j_call: TRBJ1-5; d_call: NA
cdr3_nt: TGTGCCAGCAGGCTGGACAGGGTCAATCAGCCCCAGCATTTT; cdr3_aa: CASRLDRVNQPQHF; clone_size: NA; v_call: TRBV6-6; j_call: TRBJ1-5; d_call: TRBD1
cdr3_nt: TGTGCCAGCTCACCCTACGATTCGGGTCTGCCTTTCTTT; cdr3_aa: CASSPYDSGLPFF; clone_size: NA; v_call: TRBV18; j_call: TRBJ1-1; d_call: NA
cdr3_nt: TGTGCCAGCAGTCAAGGACAGGGGGCCGGAAACACCATATATTTT; cdr3_aa: CASSQGQGAGNTIYF; clone_size: NA; v_call: TRBV6-5; j_call: TRBJ1-3; d_call: TRBD1
cdr3_nt: TGTGCCATCAGAGGGGACAGGGCACTCCTTTACGGTGGTGAGCAGTACTTC; cdr3_aa: CAIRGDRALLYGGEQYF; clone_size: NA; v_call: TRBV10-3; j_call: TRBJ2-7; d_call: TRBD1
cdr3_nt: TGCGCCAGCAGCCAAGGGAATCCCTCCGTCTCTGGGGCCAACGTCCTGACTTTC; cdr3_aa: CASSQGNPSVSGANVLTF; clone_size: NA; v_call: TRBV4-3; j_call: TRBJ2-6; d_call: NA
cdr3_nt: TGTGCCAGCAGCTTGCAGGGGGCCTCCGAGCAGTACTTC; cdr3_aa: CASSLQGASEQYF; clone_size: NA; v_call: TRBV13; j_call: TRBJ2-7; d_call: TRBD1
cdr3_nt: TGTGCCAGCAGCACGGGGGCAGGTGGTCAGCCCCAGCATTTT; cdr3_aa: CASSTGAGGQPQHF; clone_size: NA; v_call: TRBV5-6; j_call: TRBJ1-5; d_call: NA
cdr3_nt: TGTGCCACCCGTCCAGGAGGGGGGTTAAATGAAAAACTGTTTTTT; cdr3_aa: CATRPGGGLNEKLFF; clone_size: NA; v_call: TRBV2; j_call: TRBJ1-4; d_call: NA
cdr3_nt: TGCGCCAGCAGCATAACGAAACGGGACAGGGGGATTCGCGAGCAGTACTTC; cdr3_aa: CASSITKRDRGIREQYF; clone_size: NA; v_call: TRBV4-1; j_call: TRBJ2-7; d_call: TRBD1
cdr3_nt: TGTGCCAGCAGTTATGCCTACGAGCAGTACTTC; cdr3_aa: CASSYAYEQYF; clone_size: NA; v_call: TRBV6-5; j_call: TRBJ2-7; d_call: NA
cdr3_nt: TGTGCCAGGAAAAACTTTCAGGGGGACGGCTACGAGCAGTACTTC; cdr3_aa: CARKNFQGDGYEQYF; clone_size: NA; v_call: TRBV6-1; j_call: TRBJ2-7; d_call: TRBD1
cdr3_nt: TGTGCCAGCAGTTACAGGATCGGCGCAGATACGCAGTATTTT; cdr3_aa: CASSYRIGADTQYF; clone_size: NA; v_call: TRBV6-5; j_call: TRBJ2-3; d_call: NA
cdr3_nt: TGTGCCAGCAGGGGGGGACAGGCCAACACTGAAGCTTTCTTT; cdr3_aa: CASRGGQANTEAFF; clone_size: once; v_call: TRBV6-1; j_call: TRBJ1-1; d_call: TRBD1
cdr3_nt: TGTGCCAGCGGAAAGGCGGACGGGTTGGTACCTGGAAACACCATATATTTT; cdr3_aa: CASGKADGLVPGNTIYF; clone_size: NA; v_call: TRBV27; j_call: TRBJ1-3; d_call: NA
cdr3_nt: TGTGCCAGCAGCGTACAGGGGGCTACGGCCGGGCAGTACTTC; cdr3_aa: CASSVQGATAGQYF; clone_size: NA; v_call: TRBV11-2; j_call: TRBJ2-7; d_call: TRBD1
cdr3_nt: TGCGCCAGCAGCGGGGGGTATGGCTACACCTTC; cdr3_aa: CASSGGYGYTF; clone_size: NA; v_call: TRBV5-1; j_call: TRBJ1-2; d_call: NA
cdr3_nt: TGTGCCAGCAGCGTAGGGGGACAGGGGGCTGGGTATGGCTACACCTTC; cdr3_aa: CASSVGGQGAGYGYTF; clone_size: NA; v_call: TRBV9; j_call: TRBJ1-2; d_call: TRBD1
cdr3_nt: TGTGCCAGCAGTTTACCCTCCAGTATAGACACTGAAGCTTTCTTT; cdr3_aa: CASSLPSSIDTEAFF; clone_size: NA; v_call: TRBV28; j_call: TRBJ1-1; d_call: NA
cdr3_nt: TGTGCCAGCAGCTCCACCGGGACAGGGGGCACTGAAGCTTTCTTT; cdr3_aa: CASSSTGTGGTEAFF; clone_size: NA; v_call: TRBV5-6; j_call: TRBJ1-1; d_call: TRBD1
cdr3_nt: TGTGCCAGCAGCCGTGAGCTGGGGGCGGCTGAAGCTTTCTTT; cdr3_aa: CASSRELGAAEAFF; clone_size: NA; v_call: TRBV7-6; j_call: TRBJ1-1; d_call: NA
cdr3_nt: TGTGCCAGTACCGAACTAGTAACTGGGGAGCTGTTTTTT; cdr3_aa: CASTELVTGELFF; clone_size: NA; v_call: TRBV6-1; j_call: TRBJ2-2; d_call: NA
cdr3_nt: TGCGCCAGCAGCTTGGTGGCAGAAGGGGGGGAGCAGTTCTTC; cdr3_aa: CASSLVAEGGEQFF; clone_size: once; v_call: TRBV5-1; j_call: TRBJ2-1; d_call: NA
cdr3_nt: TGTGCCAGCAGCACCGGACTAGCGGGAGGGCGTATCTCCTACAATGAGCAGTTCTTC; cdr3_aa: CASSTGLAGGRISYNEQFF; clone_size: NA; v_call: TRBV5-4; j_call: TRBJ2-1; d_call: TRBD2
cdr3_nt: TGTGCCATCCCCGTAGAGGGGACAGGGGTCAACACCATATATTTT; cdr3_aa: CAIPVEGTGVNTIYF; clone_size: once; v_call: TRBV7-9; j_call: TRBJ1-3; d_call: TRBD1
cdr3_nt: TGTGCCAGCAGCTTACGACAAGGCAATCAGCCCCAGCATTTT; cdr3_aa: CASSLRQGNQPQHF; clone_size: NA; v_call: TRBV11-2; j_call: TRBJ1-5; d_call: NA
cdr3_nt: TGTGCCAGCAGCTTACGTCAGGGTAATGGCTACACCTTC; cdr3_aa: CASSLRQGNGYTF; clone_size: NA; v_call: TRBV7-9; j_call: TRBJ1-2; d_call: NA
cdr3_nt: TGTGCCAGCAGTGACCGCGGGAGGGCCACAGATACGCAGTATTTT; cdr3_aa: CASSDRGRATDTQYF; clone_size: NA; v_call: TRBV6-4; j_call: TRBJ2-3; d_call: TRBD2
cdr3_nt: TGTGCCAGCAGCTTAAGGGGGTCGGGCAATCAGCCCCAGCATTTT; cdr3_aa: CASSLRGSGNQPQHF; clone_size: NA; v_call: TRBV5-6; j_call: TRBJ1-5; d_call: NA
cdr3_nt: TGCGCCAGCAGCCAGAGGGGGAATAGCAATCAGCCCCAGCATTTT; cdr3_aa: CASSQRGNSNQPQHF; clone_size: NA; v_call: TRBV4-1; j_call: TRBJ1-5; d_call: NA
cdr3_nt: TGTGCCAGTAGTACCCAGGGGGCTAACTATGGCTACACCTTC; cdr3_aa: CASSTQGANYGYTF; clone_size: once; v_call: TRBV19; j_call: TRBJ1-2; d_call: TRBD1
cdr3_nt: TGTGCCAGCAGAAATGCCCGAGAAGCTTTCTTT; cdr3_aa: CASRNAREAFF; clone_size: NA; v_call: TRBV6-6; j_call: TRBJ1-1; d_call: NA
cdr3_nt: TGTGCCATCACCGGGGGACACAGCGGGACCGGGGACGAGCAGTACTTC; cdr3_aa: CAITGGHSGTGDEQYF; clone_size: once; v_call: TRBV10-3; j_call: TRBJ2-7; d_call: NA
cdr3_nt: TGTGCCAGCAGCTTCAGGAAAGGAGACACCGGGGAGCTGTTTTTT; cdr3_aa: CASSFRKGDTGELFF; clone_size: NA; v_call: TRBV11-1; j_call: TRBJ2-2; d_call: NA
cdr3_nt: TGTGCCAGCAGCTTAAATCGGGAAACTGAAGCTTTCTTT; cdr3_aa: CASSLNRETEAFF; clone_size: NA; v_call: TRBV7-3; j_call: TRBJ1-1; d_call: NA
cdr3_nt: TGTGCCAGCAGTCGAGGACTAGCGGGGGGCCCCCGCCCTAACACCGGGGAGCTGTTTTTT; cdr3_aa: CASSRGLAGGPRPNTGELFF; clone_size: few; v_call: TRBV7-8; j_call: TRBJ2-2; d_call: TRBD2
cdr3_nt: TGTGCCTGCCCTGGGGGGACCACCTACAATGAGCAGTTCTTC; cdr3_aa: CACPGGTTYNEQFF; clone_size: once; v_call: TRBV30; j_call: TRBJ2-1; d_call: NA
cdr3_nt: TGTGCCAGCCAGGGTTTTGAGACCCAGTACTTC; cdr3_aa: CASQGFETQYF; clone_size: NA; v_call: TRBV19; j_call: TRBJ2-5; d_call: NA
cdr3_nt: TGTGCCAGCTCACCGACAGAAAATCAGCCCCAGCATTTT; cdr3_aa: CASSPTENQPQHF; clone_size: NA; v_call: TRBV18; j_call: TRBJ1-5; d_call: NA
cdr3_nt: TGTGCCAGTAGTTCGGGTCTGAACACTGAAGCTTTCTTT; cdr3_aa: CASSSGLNTEAFF; clone_size: NA; v_call: TRBV19; j_call: TRBJ1-1; d_call: NA
cdr3_nt: TGTGCCAGCAGCGTCCTAGAGGGAGGTTTCGGGGGGCCCTACAATGAGCAGTTCTTC; cdr3_aa: CASSVLEGGFGGPYNEQFF; clone_size: NA; v_call: TRBV9; j_call: TRBJ2-1; d_call: NA
cdr3_nt: TGCGCCAGCAGCTTGTTGTGGAGGAACAATGAGCAGTTCTTC; cdr3_aa: CASSLLWRNNEQFF; clone_size: NA; v_call: TRBV5-1; j_call: TRBJ2-1; d_call: NA
cdr3_nt: TGTGCCAGCAGTACTCGACAGGGGGGAGCTGAAGCTTTCTTT; cdr3_aa: CASSTRQGGAEAFF; clone_size: NA; v_call: TRBV27; j_call: TRBJ1-1; d_call: TRBD1
cdr3_nt: TGTGCCAGCAGTGAAACGGGAAGCTCCTACAATGAGCAGTTCTTC; cdr3_aa: CASSETGSSYNEQFF; clone_size: NA; v_call: TRBV6-1; j_call: TRBJ2-1; d_call: NA
cdr3_nt: TGTGCCAGCTCACCACAGCCCCAGGGAGATATTGAAGCTTTCTTT; cdr3_aa: CASSPQPQGDIEAFF; clone_size: NA; v_call: TRBV18; j_call: TRBJ1-1; d_call: NA
cdr3_nt: TGTGCCAGCAGTGCTCGGGGCACCGGGGAGCTGTTTTTT; cdr3_aa: CASSARGTGELFF; clone_size: NA; v_call: TRBV2; j_call: TRBJ2-2; d_call: NA
cdr3_nt: TGTGCCAGCTCACCAGGGCAGGGGTCTTACACTGAAGCTTTCTTT; cdr3_aa: CASSPGQGSYTEAFF; clone_size: NA; v_call: TRBV18; j_call: TRBJ1-1; d_call: NA
cdr3_nt: TGTGCCAGTCTGGGGCAGGGGAGCACAGATACGCAGTATTTT; cdr3_aa: CASLGQGSTDTQYF; clone_size: NA; v_call: TRBV19; j_call: TRBJ2-3; d_call: NA
cdr3_nt: TGTGCCAGCAGCTTTACCCTAGGGGACAGGGCCCATGGCTACACCTTC; cdr3_aa: CASSFTLGDRAHGYTF; clone_size: NA; v_call: TRBV5-4; j_call: TRBJ1-2; d_call: TRBD1
cdr3_nt: TGTGCCAGCAGTCCAGGGTCTTCTAACTATGGCTACACCTTC; cdr3_aa: CASSPGSSNYGYTF; clone_size: NA; v_call: TRBV28; j_call: TRBJ1-2; d_call: NA
cdr3_nt: TGTGCCATCAGTGAAAGGGGGAGCAATCAGCCCCAGCATTTT; cdr3_aa: CAISERGSNQPQHF; clone_size: once; v_call: TRBV10-3; j_call: TRBJ1-5; d_call: NA